The 14 T cell receptor beta chains below come from one sample, sequenced in a study of CD8 T cells in ankylosing spondylitis. TCRdb itself ran the 5' RACE reads through MiXCR, one entry per CDR3 protein. The data hold just over 300,000 distinct CDR3 sequences, with roughly 20% observed a single time. Material: blood, either unsorted or a sorted T cell fraction (not recorded which). All receptors come from a female donor with ankylosing spondylitis or in good health (not recorded which).

This clonotype was counted at least ten times. The chain links TRBV29-1 to TRBJ2-3, with 9 bases fitting TRBD2. The CDR3 is 13 residues long. The V and J ends lost 6 bases and 2 bases, in that order; junction bases with no gene match: 3. The germline V gene encodes CDR1 SQVTM and CDR2 ANQGSEA. The CDR3 nucleotides are TGCAGCGTGACTAGCGGCTACACAGATACGCAGTATTTT. It is translated as CSVTSGYTDTQYF.

A few counts support this clonotype. The CDR3 sequence: CSARRQGAETQYF. For the CDR3, the DNA is TGCAGTGCTAGACGGCAGGGGGCTGAGACCCAGTACTTC. V gene TRBV20-1 combines with J gene TRBJ2-5, with 8 bases that match TRBD1. Trimming took 2 bases from V and 5 from J; bases not matched to a gene: 4. The CDR3 extends over 13 amino acids. The germline V gene encodes CDR1 DFQATT and CDR2 SNEGSKA (reference sequence).

V and J are TRBV3-1 and TRBJ1-2; possibly TRBD1 for D (5 bases). Trimming removed 6 bases from V and 3 bases from J, with 17 bases in between. The CDR3 is made up of 15 amino acids. Germline CDR1 and CDR2: LGHDT and YNNKEL (reference sequence). CDR3: CASRPVSGQDYGYTF. The CDR3 bases are TGTGCCAGCAGACCTGTGTCGGGGCAGGACTATGGCTACACCTTC.

This clonotype showed up just a few times. This chain connects TRBV20-1 to TRBJ2-7, with 8 bases that match TRBD2. V lost 3 bases to trimming and J lost 6 bases; unmatched junction nucleotides: 10. The CDR3 loop spans 14 amino acids. Germline V CDR1 and CDR2: DFQATT, SNEGSKA (reference sequence). This chain's CDR3 is CSASYPAGEGEQYF. Here the CDR3 DNA reads TGCAGTGCTAGTTATCCAGCGGGAGAGGGCGAGCAGTACTTC.

The sample holds a few counts of this clonotype. The chain has TRBV29-1 and TRBJ1-4, with 7 bases that match TRBD1. The J segment lost 0 bases and the V segment lost 6 bases, leaving 7 bases of the junction unmatched. This CDR3 spans 15 amino acids. Germline V gives CDR1 SQVTM, CDR2 ANQGSEA. CDR3 residues: CSVQQGPTTNEKLFF. For the CDR3, the DNA is TGCAGCGTACAACAGGGGCCGACAACTAATGAAAAACTGTTTTTT.

The chain employs TRBV25-1 and TRBJ2-3; D ambiguous. Germline assignment: CDR1 MGHDK and CDR2 SYGVNS. The CDR3 runs 15 residues. V gave up 3 bases and J gave up 7 bases, with 17 bases separating them. CDR3 protein: CASSDRKALGYTQYF. The CDR3 coding sequence is TGTGCCAGCAGTGATCGTAAGGCTTTGGGATATACGCAGTATTTT.

In its sample, this clonotype was seen a few times. This chain uses TRBV19 with TRBJ1-2; D unclear. CDR3 length: 14 residues. CDR1 and CDR2 from the germline V gene are LNHDA and SQIVND (reference sequence). Trimming cost V 5 bases and J 4 bases, with 14 bases left between them. CDR3 nucleotides: TGTGCCAGTAGTCCCCAGGCAGCTGTCTATGGCTACACCTTC. It codes for CASSPQAAVYGYTF.

The gene calls are TRBV12-3 or TRBV12-4 and TRBJ2-1; 11 nucleotides match TRBD2. V shed 2 bases, J shed 8 bases, and the junction held 5 bases outside the gene matches. This CDR3 spans 15 amino acids. The CDR3 spells CASSLILAGGHEQFF. CDR3 DNA sequence: TGTGCCAGCAGTTTAATCCTAGCGGGAGGTCATGAGCAGTTCTTC.

The V gene is TRBV5-1, the J gene TRBJ2-6; D is possibly TRBD1 (6 bases). The germline CDR1 and CDR2 sequences are SGHRS and YFSETQ. V gave up 4 bases and J gave up 0 bases, with 17 bases separating them. This CDR3 has 18 amino acids. The CDR3 coding sequence is TGCGCCAGCAGCATCGGACAGCCTTTCCTCTCTGGGGCCAACGTCCTGACTTTC. Translation: CASSIGQPFLSGANVLTF.

The chain links TRBV5-1 to TRBJ2-1; D unresolved. CDR3 length equals 14 residues. CDR1 is SGHRS, CDR2 YFSETQ, per germline. The ends were cut back, 0 bases at V and 6 bases at J, with 10 bases in the middle. Here the CDR3 DNA reads TGCGCCAGCAGCTTGGTAAGGGAAGGCAATGAGCAGTTCTTC. This codes for CASSLVREGNEQFF.

A few counts support this clonotype. The chain is built from TRBV6-1 and TRBJ1-5; D remains ambiguous. The CDR3 loop spans 15 amino acids. V was trimmed by 5 bases and J by 5 bases, leaving 16 bases between them. CDR1 is MNHNS and CDR2 is SASEGT in the germline V gene. CDR3: CASSPTPVPDQPQHF. CDR3 nucleotides: TGTGCCAGCAGTCCTACACCGGTGCCCGATCAGCCCCAGCATTTT.

J is TRBJ2-1 and V is TRBV9, with unresolved D. The germline CDR1 and CDR2 sequences are SGDLS and YYNGEE. The CDR3 has 14 amino acids. V lost 4 bases to trimming and J lost 7 bases, with 15 bases between them. The CDR3 is CASSQGWASNEQFF. The CDR3 region has the DNA TGTGCCAGCAGCCAAGGGTGGGCGAGTAATGAGCAGTTCTTC.

This clonotype was seen a handful of times. This sequence joins TRBV28 and TRBJ2-5; 14 bases map to TRBD2. J lost 4 bases, V lost 1 base, and 8 bases had no gene match. This CDR3 is 18 amino acids long. Germline V gene data show CDR1 as MDHEN and CDR2 as SYDVKM. CDR3 loop: CASSLYRVGLAGVETQYF. The CDR3 DNA sequence: TGTGCCAGCAGTTTATACAGGGTGGGACTAGCGGGAGTAGAGACCCAGTACTTC.

The chain joins TRBV7-9 to TRBJ2-7; TRBD2 matches at 11 bases. With 5 bases clipped from V and 6 bases from J, the junction kept 9 bases outside the gene matches. CDR3 length: 15 amino acids. Germline V gene lookup returns CDR1 SEHNR and CDR2 FQNEAQ (reference sequence). The CDR3 here is CASSPALAGGGEQYF. The DNA for the CDR3 is TGTGCCAGCAGCCCCGCCCTAGCGGGAGGAGGCGAGCAGTACTTC.